This T cell receptor (beta chain) was retrieved from a study of sequential checkpoint blockade in melanoma. In the study overall: First-line arms were nivolumab then ipilimumab, or the reverse, randomized 1:1.

Trimming took 1 base from V and 1 from J, leaving 10 bases between them. Germline V gene sequence: CDR1 LGHNA, CDR2 YSLEER. CDR3 length equals 15 residues. This clone occurred once. Stated treatment: randomized to nivolumab then ipilimumab (arm A) or the reverse (arm B). DNA-damaging chemotherapy had not been given to any patient beforehand. From thawed PBMCs, live CD3+CD8+ cells negative for CD19 and CD56 were sorted. Data came from immunoSEQ multiplex PCR; TCRdb stores just in-frame clones and leaves some out. The table records around 11,000 clones, over 75% of them present only once. The input for sequencing was CD8+ T cells sorted from blood (inferred from file names), taken from a patient given nivolumab and ipilimumab in sequence. The chain has TRBV4-3 and TRBJ1-1; the D is unclear. The receptor's source is a human donor with melanoma. The CDR3 sequence is CASSQVVSGNTEAFF. In DNA form, the CDR3 reads TGCGCCAGCAGCCAAGTGGTATCAGGGAACACTGAAGCTTTCTTT.